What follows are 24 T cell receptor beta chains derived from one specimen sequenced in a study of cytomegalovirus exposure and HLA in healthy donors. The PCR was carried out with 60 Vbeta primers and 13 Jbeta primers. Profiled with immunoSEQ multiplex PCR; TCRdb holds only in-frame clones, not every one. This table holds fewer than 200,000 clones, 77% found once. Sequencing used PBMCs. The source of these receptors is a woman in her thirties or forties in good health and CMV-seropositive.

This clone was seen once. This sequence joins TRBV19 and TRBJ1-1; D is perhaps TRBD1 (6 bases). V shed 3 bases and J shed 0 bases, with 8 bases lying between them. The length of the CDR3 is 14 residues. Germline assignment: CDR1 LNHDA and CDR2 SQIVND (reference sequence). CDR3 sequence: CASSIDRLNTEAFF. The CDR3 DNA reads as TGTGCCAGTAGTATTGACAGGTTGAACACTGAAGCTTTCTTT.

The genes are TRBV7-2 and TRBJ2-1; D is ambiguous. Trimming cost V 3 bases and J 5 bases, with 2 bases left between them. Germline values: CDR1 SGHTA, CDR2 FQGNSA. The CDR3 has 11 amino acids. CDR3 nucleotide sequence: TGTGCCAGCAGCTTCGACAATGAGCAGTTCTTC. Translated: CASSFDNEQFF.

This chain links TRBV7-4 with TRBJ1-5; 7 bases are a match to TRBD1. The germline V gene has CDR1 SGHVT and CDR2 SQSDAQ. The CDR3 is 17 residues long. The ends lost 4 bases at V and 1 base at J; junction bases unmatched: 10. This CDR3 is CASSSTGDRISNQPQHF. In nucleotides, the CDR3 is TGTGCCAGCAGCTCAACAGGGGATAGAATAAGCAATCAGCCCCAGCATTTT.

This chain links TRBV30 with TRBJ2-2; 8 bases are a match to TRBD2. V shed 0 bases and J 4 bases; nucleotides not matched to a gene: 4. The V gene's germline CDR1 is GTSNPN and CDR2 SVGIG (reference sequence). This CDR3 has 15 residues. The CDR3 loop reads CAWSVGLAATGELFF. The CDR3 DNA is TGTGCCTGGAGTGTAGGACTAGCAGCCACCGGGGAGCTGTTTTTT.

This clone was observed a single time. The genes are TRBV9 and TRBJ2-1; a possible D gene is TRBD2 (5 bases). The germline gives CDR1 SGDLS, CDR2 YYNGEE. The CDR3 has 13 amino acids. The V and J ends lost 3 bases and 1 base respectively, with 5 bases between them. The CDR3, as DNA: TGTGCCAGCAGCGGCGGGTCCTACAATGAGCAGTTCTTC. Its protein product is CASSGGSYNEQFF.

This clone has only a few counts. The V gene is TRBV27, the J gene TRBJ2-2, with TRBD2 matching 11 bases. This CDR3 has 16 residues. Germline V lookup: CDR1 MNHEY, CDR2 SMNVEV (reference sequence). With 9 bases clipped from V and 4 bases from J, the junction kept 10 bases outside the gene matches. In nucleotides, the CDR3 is TGTGCCAGAATGAGCTTAGCGGGAGGGGGCACCGGGGAGCTGTTTTTT. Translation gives CARMSLAGGGTGELFF.

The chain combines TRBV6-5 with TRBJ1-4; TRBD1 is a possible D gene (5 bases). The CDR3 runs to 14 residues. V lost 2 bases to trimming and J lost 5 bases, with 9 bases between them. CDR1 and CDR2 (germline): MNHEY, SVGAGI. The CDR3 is CASSYDRKNEKLFF. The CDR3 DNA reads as TGTGCCAGCAGTTACGACAGAAAGAATGAAAAACTGTTTTTT.

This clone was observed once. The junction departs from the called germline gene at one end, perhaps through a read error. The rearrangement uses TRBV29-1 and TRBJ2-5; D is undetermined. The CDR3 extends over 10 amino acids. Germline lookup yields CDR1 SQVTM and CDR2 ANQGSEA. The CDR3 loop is CSVDQETQYF. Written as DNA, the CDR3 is TGCAGCGTTGACCAGGAGACCCAGTACTTC.

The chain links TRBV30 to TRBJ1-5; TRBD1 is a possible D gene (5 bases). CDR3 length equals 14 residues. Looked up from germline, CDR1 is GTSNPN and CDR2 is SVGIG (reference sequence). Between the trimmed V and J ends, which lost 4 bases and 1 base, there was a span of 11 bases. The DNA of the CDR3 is TGTGCCTGGACCACGTGGGGCAGCAATCAGCCCCAGCATTTT. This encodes CAWTTWGSNQPQHF. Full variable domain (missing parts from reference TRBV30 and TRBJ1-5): SQTIHQWPATLVQPVGSPLSLECTVEGTSNPNLYWYRQAAGRGLQLLFYSVGIGQISSEVPQNLSASRPQDRQFILSSKKLLLSDSGFYLCAWTTWGSNQPQHFGDGTRLSIL.

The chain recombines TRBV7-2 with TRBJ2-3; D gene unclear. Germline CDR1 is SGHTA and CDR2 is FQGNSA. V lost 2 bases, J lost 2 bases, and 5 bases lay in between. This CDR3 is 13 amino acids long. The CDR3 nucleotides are TGTGCCAGCAGCTTAACTTACACAGATACGCAGTATTTT. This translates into CASSLTYTDTQYF.

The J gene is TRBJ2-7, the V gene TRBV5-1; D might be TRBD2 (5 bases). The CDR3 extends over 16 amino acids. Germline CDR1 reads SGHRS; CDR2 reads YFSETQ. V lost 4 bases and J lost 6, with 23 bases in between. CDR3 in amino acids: CASSQPLGTSGGEQYF. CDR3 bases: TGCGCCAGCAGCCAACCCTTGGGTACCAGTGGAGGCGAGCAGTACTTC.

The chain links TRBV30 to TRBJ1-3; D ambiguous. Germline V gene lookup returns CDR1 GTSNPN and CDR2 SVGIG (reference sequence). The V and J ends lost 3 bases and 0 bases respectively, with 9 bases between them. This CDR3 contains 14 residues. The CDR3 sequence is CAWSPASSGNTIYF. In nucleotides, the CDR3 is TGTGCCTGGAGCCCTGCGAGCTCTGGAAACACCATATATTTT.

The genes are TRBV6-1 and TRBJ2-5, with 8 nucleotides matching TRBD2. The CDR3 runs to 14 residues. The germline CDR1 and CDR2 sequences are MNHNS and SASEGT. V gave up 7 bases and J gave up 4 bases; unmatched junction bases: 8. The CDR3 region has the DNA TGTGCCAGCACCCAAACGGGGGGGAGAGAGACCCAGTACTTC. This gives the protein CASTQTGGRETQYF.

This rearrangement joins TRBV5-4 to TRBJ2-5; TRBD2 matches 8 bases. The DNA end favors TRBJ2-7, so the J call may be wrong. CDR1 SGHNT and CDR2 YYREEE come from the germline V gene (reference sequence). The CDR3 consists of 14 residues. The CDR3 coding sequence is TGTGCCAGCAGCCCGGGAGGGAGATCCTACGAGCAGTACTTC. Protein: CASSPGGRSYEQYF.

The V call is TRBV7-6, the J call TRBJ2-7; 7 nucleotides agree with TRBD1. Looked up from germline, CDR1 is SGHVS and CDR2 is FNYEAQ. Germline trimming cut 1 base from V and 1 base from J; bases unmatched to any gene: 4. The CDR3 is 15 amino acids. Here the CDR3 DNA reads TGTGCCAGCAGCTTAGAAACAGGGGTTTCCTACGAGCAGTACTTC. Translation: CASSLETGVSYEQYF.

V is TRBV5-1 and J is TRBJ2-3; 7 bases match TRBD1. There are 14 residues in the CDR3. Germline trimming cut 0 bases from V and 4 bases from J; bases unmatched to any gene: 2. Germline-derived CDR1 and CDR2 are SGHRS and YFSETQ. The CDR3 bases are TGCGCCAGCAGCTTGGGAGGGGGCCCAGATACGCAGTATTTT. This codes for CASSLGGGPDTQYF.

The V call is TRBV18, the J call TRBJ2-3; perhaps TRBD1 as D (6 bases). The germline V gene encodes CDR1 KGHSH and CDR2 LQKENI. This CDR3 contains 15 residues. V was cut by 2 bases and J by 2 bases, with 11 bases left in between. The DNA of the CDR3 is TGTGCCAGCTCACCAACTTCAGGGGCCACAGATACGCAGTATTTT. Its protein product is CASSPTSGATDTQYF.

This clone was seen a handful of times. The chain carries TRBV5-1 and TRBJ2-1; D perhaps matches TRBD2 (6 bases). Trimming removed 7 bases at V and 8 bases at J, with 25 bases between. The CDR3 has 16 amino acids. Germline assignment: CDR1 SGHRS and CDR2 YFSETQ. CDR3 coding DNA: TGCGCCAGCGTGTTCCAACCGGGACTTGGGGTCGATGAGCAGTTCTTC. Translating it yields CASVFQPGLGVDEQFF.

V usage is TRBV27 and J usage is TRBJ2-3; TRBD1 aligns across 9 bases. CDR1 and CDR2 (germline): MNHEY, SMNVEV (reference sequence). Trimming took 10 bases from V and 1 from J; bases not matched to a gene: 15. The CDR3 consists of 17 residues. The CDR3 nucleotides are TGTGCCACTATGACAGGGGGAAGCACAGTCGGCACAGATACGCAGTATTTT. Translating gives CATMTGGSTVGTDTQYF.

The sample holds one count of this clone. The CDR3 DNA is TGTGCCAGCAGCTTGGAGGGCAGGGGGCCCTACGAGCAGTACTTC. Protein product: CASSLEGRGPYEQYF. The rearrangement uses TRBV5-4 and TRBJ2-7; 8 bases agree with TRBD1. CDR3 size: 15 residues. In germline, CDR1 is SGHNT, CDR2 YYREEE (reference sequence). J lost 2 bases, V lost 0 bases, and 4 bases had no gene match. The full variable domain, rest sourced from reference TRBV5-4 and TRBJ2-7, is ETGVTQSPTHLIKTRGQQVTLRCSSQSGHNTVSWYQQALGQGPQFIFQYYREEENGRGNFPPRFSGLQFPNYSSELNVNALELDDSALYLCASSLEGRGPYEQYFGPGTRLTVT.

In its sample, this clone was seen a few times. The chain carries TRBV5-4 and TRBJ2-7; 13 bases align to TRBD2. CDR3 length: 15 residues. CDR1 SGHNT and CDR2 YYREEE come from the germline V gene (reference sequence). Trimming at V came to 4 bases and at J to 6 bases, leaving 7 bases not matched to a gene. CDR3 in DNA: TGTGCCAGCAGCGGAGGGACTAGCGGGACTCCCGAGCAGTACTTC. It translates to CASSGGTSGTPEQYF. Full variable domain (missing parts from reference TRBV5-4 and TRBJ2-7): ETGVTQSPTHLIKTRGQQVTLRCSSQSGHNTVSWYQQALGQGPQFIFQYYREEENGRGNFPPRFSGLQFPNYSSELNVNALELDDSALYLCASSGGTSGTPEQYFGPGTRLTVT.

CDR3 nucleotide sequence: TGTGCCTGTGGGGTGGGGCAAAGCTACGAGCAGTACTTC. Translation: CACGVGQSYEQYF. The chain links TRBV30 to TRBJ2-7, with D maybe TRBD1 (5 bases). Trimming pared 6 bases from V and 3 bases from J, leaving 15 bases between. Per germline, CDR1 GTSNPN and CDR2 SVGIG (reference sequence). This CDR3 is built from 13 residues. The whole variable domain, filled in from reference TRBV30 and TRBJ2-7, reads SQTIHQWPATLVQPVGSPLSLECTVEGTSNPNLYWYRQAAGRGLQLLFYSVGIGQISSEVPQNLSASRPQDRQFILSSKKLLLSDSGFYLCACGVGQSYEQYFGPGTRLTVT.

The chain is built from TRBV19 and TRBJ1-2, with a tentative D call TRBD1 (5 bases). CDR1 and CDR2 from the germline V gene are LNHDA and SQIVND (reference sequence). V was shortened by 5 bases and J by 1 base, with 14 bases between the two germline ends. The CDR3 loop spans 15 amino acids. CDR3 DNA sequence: TGTGCCAGTAGTCCAGGGAATAATTTTAACTATGGCTACACCTTC. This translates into CASSPGNNFNYGYTF.

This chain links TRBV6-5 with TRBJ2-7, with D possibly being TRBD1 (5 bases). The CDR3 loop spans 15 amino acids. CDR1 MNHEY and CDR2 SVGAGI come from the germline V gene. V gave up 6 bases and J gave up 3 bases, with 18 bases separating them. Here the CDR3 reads CASSSGPFQLYEQYF. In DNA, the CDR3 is TGTGCCAGCAGCTCAGGGCCGTTCCAACTCTACGAGCAGTACTTC.